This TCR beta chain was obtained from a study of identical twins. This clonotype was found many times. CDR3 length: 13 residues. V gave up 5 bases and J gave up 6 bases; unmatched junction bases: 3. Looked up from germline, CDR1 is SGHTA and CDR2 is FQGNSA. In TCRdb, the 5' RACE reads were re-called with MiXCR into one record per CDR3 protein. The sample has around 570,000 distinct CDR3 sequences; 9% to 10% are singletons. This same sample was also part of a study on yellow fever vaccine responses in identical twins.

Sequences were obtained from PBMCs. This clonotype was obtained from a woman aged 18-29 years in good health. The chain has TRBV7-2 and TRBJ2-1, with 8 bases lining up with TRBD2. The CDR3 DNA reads TGTGCCAGCAGCGGGGGGACTAGCAATGAGCAGTTCTTC. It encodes CASSGGTSNEQFF.